One and the same sample provided the 3 T cell receptor beta chains below, sequenced in a study of PD-1 blockade in classical Hodgkin lymphoma. Only in-frame clones appear in the TCRdb table, and some are missing; sequencing was by immunoSEQ multiplex PCR. The sample consists of over 25,000 clones, about 90% of them appearing once. Specified time point: newly diagnosed, previously untreated cHL patient sample. Purification of CD4+ T cells from thawed PBMCs was achieved by magnetic negative selection. The source material was CD4+ T cells from blood. The receptors shown here come from a human donor with classical Hodgkin lymphoma.

This clone was found a few times. The V and J genes are TRBV7-2 and TRBJ2-3, with unresolved D. Germline CDR1 reads SGHTA; CDR2 reads FQGNSA. This CDR3 is 12 amino acids long. Trimming left V 3 bases short and J 5 bases short, with 6 bases between. CDR3 DNA: TGTGCCAGCAGCTTTTTTCTAGATACGCAGTATTTT. This encodes CASSFFLDTQYF.

The chain couples TRBV19 to TRBJ2-1, with 7 bases that match TRBD2. After removal of 5 bases from V and 0 bases from J, the junction contained 7 bases not matched to a gene. The CDR3 is 16 amino acids. Germline V gene data show CDR1 as LNHDA and CDR2 as SQIVND (reference sequence). CDR3 coding DNA: TGTGCCAGTAGTGATCTAGCGGTTACCTCCTACAATGAGCAGTTCTTC. Its translation is CASSDLAVTSYNEQFF.

This chain links TRBV19 with TRBJ1-1; 7 nucleotides align to TRBD1. Per the germline V gene, CDR1 is LNHDA and CDR2 is SQIVND (reference sequence). After removal of 9 bases from V and 5 bases from J, the junction contained 9 bases not matched to a gene. CDR3 length: 13 residues. The DNA for the CDR3 is TGTGCCAGCTCAACAACACAGGGGACTGAAGCTTTCTTT. Translation: CASSTTQGTEAFF.